Following are 23 T cell receptor beta chains from one sample sequenced in a study of blood T cell repertoires in COVID-19. The repertoire was sequenced with immunoSEQ multiplex PCR; TCRdb's copy has only in-frame clones and lacks some. The profile covers about 150,000 clones, with 70% to 90% appearing a single time and about 0.63% taken by the ten largest. The material sequenced was peripheral blood. Receptors were obtained from a man in his 60s with COVID-19, enrolled during active disease.

This clone was picked up one time. The chain has TRBV13 and TRBJ1-2; the D is unclear. Germline V gene lookup returns CDR1 PRHDT and CDR2 FYEKMQ (reference sequence). The V end lost 2 bases, the J end lost 0 bases, and 13 bases lay between the germline ends. The CDR3 totals 16 residues. CDR3 nucleotides: TGTGCCAGCAGCTTATACGGCGGGAGGGCTAACTATGGCTACACCTTC. Its protein is CASSLYGGRANYGYTF.

V is TRBV18 and J is TRBJ2-1, with 8 bases lining up with TRBD1. The CDR3 consists of 15 residues. The V segment lost 4 bases and the J segment 7 bases; nucleotides outside the gene matches: 9. Germline V gene lookup returns CDR1 KGHSH and CDR2 LQKENI. CDR3 loop: CASSLVTGVRNEQFF. CDR3 nucleotide sequence: TGTGCCAGCTCACTTGTGACAGGGGTCAGGAATGAGCAGTTCTTC.

This clone was observed once. The CDR3 loop is CAISDRQGVAYEQYF. Here the CDR3 DNA reads TGTGCCATCAGTGACCGACAGGGGGTCGCCTACGAGCAGTACTTC. V is TRBV10-3 and J is TRBJ2-7; 9 nucleotides match TRBD1. The V gene's germline CDR1 is ENHRY and CDR2 SYGVKD. CDR3 length: 15 residues. Trimming at V came to 3 bases and at J to 2 bases, leaving 5 bases not matched to a gene.

This chain joins TRBV28 and TRBJ2-2, with 7 bases fitting TRBD2. Losses at the gene ends were 7 bases for V and 4 bases for J; bases not matched to a gene: 6. Germline CDR1 reads MDHEN; CDR2 reads SYDVKM. CDR3 length: 14 residues. DNA for the CDR3: TGTGCCAGCATCTTTGGGGGGGGCACCGGGGAGCTGTTTTTT. This gives the protein CASIFGGGTGELFF.

The chain recombines TRBV12-3 or TRBV12-4 with TRBJ1-1; the D gene is possibly TRBD1 (5 bases). The V end was cut by 5 bases, the J end by 1 base, with 8 bases between. The CDR3 spans 13 residues. The CDR3 protein is CASSETGNTEAFF. CDR3 coding DNA: TGTGCCAGCAGTGAAACAGGGAACACTGAAGCTTTCTTT.

This chain connects TRBV6-2 or TRBV6-3 to TRBJ1-2, with 9 bases that match TRBD1. Germline lookup yields CDR1 MNHEY and CDR2 SVGEGT. The CDR3 has 14 amino acids. Losses at the gene ends were 4 bases for V and 3 bases for J; bases not matched to a gene: 3. This CDR3 is CASSFRTGDYGYTF. CDR3 in DNA: TGTGCCAGCAGTTTCCGGACAGGGGACTATGGCTACACCTTC.

In this sample, this clone turned up a few times. This sequence joins TRBV7-2 and TRBJ2-2; 7 bases match TRBD1. CDR1 is SGHTA, CDR2 FQGNSA, per germline. The V segment lost 5 bases and the J segment 2 bases; nucleotides outside the gene matches: 5. The CDR3 is made up of 15 amino acids. The DNA of the CDR3 is TGTGCCAGCAGCCACAGGGGACATAACACCGGGGAGCTGTTTTTT. Its protein product is CASSHRGHNTGELFF. Drawing the rest from reference TRBV7-2 and TRBJ2-2, the complete variable domain is GAGVSQSPSNKVTEKGKDVELRCDPISGHTALYWYRQSLGQGLEFLIYFQGNSAPDKSGLPSDRFSAERTGGSVSTLTIQRTQQEDSAVYLCASSHRGHNTGELFFGEGSRLTVL.

The rearrangement joins TRBV5-6 to TRBJ1-1; D gene ambiguous. This CDR3 comprises 16 residues. The germline CDR1 and CDR2 sequences are SGHDT and YYEEEE. V gave up 1 base and J gave up 0 bases, with 13 bases separating them. The CDR3 region has the DNA TGTGCCAGCAGCTTGTTTATGGCCAGGATGAACACTGAAGCTTTCTTT. It translates to CASSLFMARMNTEAFF.

The rearrangement links TRBV5-6 to TRBJ1-1; tentatively, D is TRBD1 (6 bases). Germline assignment: CDR1 SGHDT and CDR2 YYEEEE. This CDR3 has 15 residues. V dropped 0 bases and J dropped 1 base, with 10 bases sitting between them. The CDR3 spells CASSLGGGANTEAFF. The CDR3 DNA reads TGTGCCAGCAGCTTGGGCGGGGGCGCGAACACTGAAGCTTTCTTT.

DNA of the CDR3: TGTGCCAGCAGTGAAAGTTGGAAACGGGCTAATGAAAAACTGTTTTTT. This codes for CASSESWKRANEKLFF. The rearrangement joins TRBV25-1 to TRBJ1-4; D remains ambiguous. V was clipped by 2 bases and J by 3 bases, with 13 bases between them. There are 16 residues in the CDR3. Looked up from germline, CDR1 is MGHDK and CDR2 is SYGVNS.

The CDR3 sequence: CAWSRVGTGQGYTF. CDR3 nucleotides: TGTGCCTGGAGTCGGGTCGGGACAGGGCAAGGCTACACCTTC. The chain has TRBV30 and TRBJ1-2; 9 nucleotides line up with TRBD1. The V segment lost 2 bases and the J segment 8 bases; nucleotides outside the gene matches: 9. The germline V gene encodes CDR1 GTSNPN and CDR2 SVGIG (reference sequence). The CDR3 is made up of 14 amino acids. Filled out from reference TRBV30 and TRBJ1-2, the complete variable domain reads SQTIHQWPATLVQPVGSPLSLECTVEGTSNPNLYWYRQAAGRGLQLLFYSVGIGQISSEVPQNLSASRPQDRQFILSSKKLLLSDSGFYLCAWSRVGTGQGYTFGSGTRLTVV.

The chain recombines TRBV25-1 with TRBJ1-1; D not resolved. The CDR3 extends over 15 amino acids. Deletions cut 4 bases from V and 1 base from J, with 13 bases between. The germline CDR1 and CDR2 sequences are MGHDK and SYGVNS. CDR3 bases: TGTGCCAGCAGTGGATCTCTAGGAGAGAACACTGAAGCTTTCTTT. This translates into CASSGSLGENTEAFF.

The chain links TRBV7-2 to TRBJ1-4; unclear D gene. The V and J ends lost 5 bases and 3 bases respectively, with 16 bases between them. CDR1 SGHTA and CDR2 FQGNSA come from the germline V gene. The CDR3 has 16 amino acids. CDR3 residues: CASSPGELVANEKLFF. DNA for the CDR3: TGTGCCAGCAGCCCCGGGGAGCTTGTGGCTAATGAAAAACTGTTTTTT. The full variable domain, with the rest looked up from reference TRBV7-2 and TRBJ1-4, is GAGVSQSPSNKVTEKGKDVELRCDPISGHTALYWYRQSLGQGLEFLIYFQGNSAPDKSGLPSDRFSAERTGGSVSTLTIQRTQQEDSAVYLCASSPGELVANEKLFFGSGTQLSVL.

This clone occurred once. V gene TRBV24-1 combines with J gene TRBJ1-4; possibly TRBD1 for D (5 bases). Germline V CDR1 and CDR2: KGHDR, SFDVKD. V shed 5 bases and J shed 5 bases, with 11 bases lying between them. The length of the CDR3 is 14 residues. The CDR3 is CATSVQGPNEKLFF. As DNA, the CDR3 is TGTGCCACCAGTGTCCAGGGCCCCAATGAAAAACTGTTTTTT.

The chain employs TRBV11-2 and TRBJ1-3; D might be TRBD1 (6 bases). The CDR3 is 15 residues long. Looked up from germline, CDR1 is SGHAT and CDR2 is FQNNGV. The germline V and J ends were trimmed by 2 bases and 7 bases, with 15 bases remaining between them. The CDR3, as DNA: TGTGCCAGCAGCTTACTACAGGGAATTGGGAACACCATATATTTT. It is translated as CASSLLQGIGNTIYF.

V gene TRBV15 combines with J gene TRBJ1-2; D is unclear. Per the germline V gene, CDR1 is LNHNV and CDR2 is YYDKDF (reference sequence). The CDR3 runs 14 residues. V gave up 3 bases and J gave up 8 bases, with 16 bases separating them. CDR3 residues: CATSSRNTARGYTF. The CDR3 nucleotides are TGTGCCACCAGCAGTAGAAATACCGCCCGCGGCTACACCTTC.

V usage is TRBV19 and J usage is TRBJ2-2; no definite D call. Trimming stripped 3 bases from V and 4 bases from J, with 12 bases between. There are 15 residues in the CDR3. Germline V gives CDR1 LNHDA, CDR2 SQIVND (reference sequence). The CDR3 DNA is TGTGCCAGTAGTATGGGCCCGGCGTTCACCGGGGAGCTGTTTTTT. Translation: CASSMGPAFTGELFF.

In its sample, this clone was seen once. This chain joins TRBV18 and TRBJ1-2; 10 bases match TRBD1. The CDR3 length is 14 residues. V gave up 4 bases and J gave up 8 bases; unmatched junction bases: 7. The germline gives CDR1 KGHSH, CDR2 LQKENI. The CDR3 here is CASSHGTGVVGYTF. CDR3 bases: TGTGCCAGCTCACACGGGACAGGGGTAGTCGGCTACACCTTC.

This chain connects TRBV6-5 to TRBJ1-3; D is perhaps TRBD1 (6 bases). V was clipped by 8 bases and J by 4 bases, with 12 bases between them. Germline CDR1 is MNHEY and CDR2 is SVGAGI. CDR3 length equals 13 residues. Here the CDR3 reads CASQGGAGNTIYF. DNA of the CDR3: TGTGCCAGCCAAGGGGGGGCCGGAAACACCATATATTTT.

This clone was found a few times. V and J are TRBV6-2 or TRBV6-3 and TRBJ1-5, with D unresolved. Germline CDR1 MNHEY, CDR2 SVGEGT. This CDR3 region has 15 residues. V was pared by 5 bases and J by 0 bases, with 11 bases between. For the CDR3, the DNA is TGTGCCAGCAGTAGCGGGGTTTATAGCAATCAGCCCCAGCATTTT. Its translation: CASSSGVYSNQPQHF.

The chain has TRBV19 and TRBJ1-2; D may be TRBD1 (6 bases). In germline, CDR1 is LNHDA, CDR2 SQIVND (reference sequence). The CDR3 loop spans 15 amino acids. V lost 3 bases and J lost 7, with 18 bases in between. The CDR3 nucleotides are TGTGCCAGTAGTATGGGTCCCGGACAGTCGGCTGGCTACACCTTC. Its translation: CASSMGPGQSAGYTF. The complete variable domain, with remaining parts taken from reference TRBV19 and TRBJ1-2, reads DGGITQSPKYLFRKEGQNVTLSCEQNLNHDAMYWYRQDPGQGLRLIYYSQIVNDFQKGDIAEGYSVSREKKESFPLTVTSAQKNPTAFYLCASSMGPGQSAGYTFGSGTRLTVV.

The chain employs TRBV11-1 and TRBJ2-5; possibly TRBD1 for D (5 bases). Germline V gives CDR1 SGHAT, CDR2 FQDESV (reference sequence). Between the trimmed V and J ends, which lost 5 bases and 5 bases, there was a span of 21 bases. This CDR3 is built from 16 residues. In DNA form, the CDR3 reads TGTGCCAGCAGCCTACGGCCTAATCAGGGCGTGGAGACCCAGTACTTC. Translation: CASSLRPNQGVETQYF.

In this sample, this clone turned up a few times. J is TRBJ1-5 and V is TRBV30, with D perhaps matching TRBD1 (6 bases). CDR1 is GTSNPN and CDR2 is SVGIG in the germline V gene (reference sequence). V was pared by 2 bases and J by 7 bases, with 21 bases between. The CDR3 covers 16 residues. The CDR3 loop reads CAWSNGIAGAGQPQHF. CDR3 bases: TGTGCCTGGAGTAACGGGATAGCAGGGGCCGGCCAGCCCCAGCATTTT. Complete variable domain (other parts from reference TRBV30 and TRBJ1-5): SQTIHQWPATLVQPVGSPLSLECTVEGTSNPNLYWYRQAAGRGLQLLFYSVGIGQISSEVPQNLSASRPQDRQFILSSKKLLLSDSGFYLCAWSNGIAGAGQPQHFGDGTRLSIL.